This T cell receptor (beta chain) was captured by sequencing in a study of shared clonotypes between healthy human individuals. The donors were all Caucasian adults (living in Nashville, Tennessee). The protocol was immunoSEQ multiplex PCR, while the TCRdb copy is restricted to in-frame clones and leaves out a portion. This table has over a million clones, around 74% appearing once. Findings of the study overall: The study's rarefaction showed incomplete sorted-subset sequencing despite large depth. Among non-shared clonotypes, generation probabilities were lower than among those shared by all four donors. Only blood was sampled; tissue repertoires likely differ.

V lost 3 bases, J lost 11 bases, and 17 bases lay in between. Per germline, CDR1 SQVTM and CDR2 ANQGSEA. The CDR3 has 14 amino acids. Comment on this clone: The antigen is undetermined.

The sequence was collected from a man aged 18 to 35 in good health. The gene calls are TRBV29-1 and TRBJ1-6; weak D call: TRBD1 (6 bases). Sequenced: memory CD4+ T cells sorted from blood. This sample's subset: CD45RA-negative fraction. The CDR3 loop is CSVEPPTGGAPLHF. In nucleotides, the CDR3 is TGCAGCGTTGAGCCCCCGACAGGAGGGGCACCCCTCCACTTT.